This T cell receptor beta chain was found in a study of tumor-infiltrating lymphocytes in primary liver carcinoma. Study-wide context: The patients included men and women who were aged 30 to 69 years. Whole-study findings and limits: About 7.5-24% of top clones, no more, were shared by all five regions. Tumor region pairs outstripped tumor-adjacent and tumor-blood pairs in overlap.

V lost 4 bases to trimming and J lost 3 bases, with 15 bases between them. CDR1 and CDR2 from the germline V gene are SGHDT and YYEEEE. CDR3 length equals 15 residues. DNA and RNA were both co-extracted from approximately 20-30 mg of bulk tissue that had not been sorted. Tumors were each sampled at five separate regions. This clonotype was recorded many times. The antigen is not known. Total RNA amounting to approximately 460 ng was the source from which TCR beta cDNA was made with a constant-region primer. Investigators got TCR beta libraries out of three nested multiplex PCR rounds, done with slightly modified ARM-PCR. Each of the first two PCR rounds ran approximately 10 cycles with TRBV1-TRBV30 forward and C-beta reverse primers. From the multiplex PCR reads, TCRdb called clonotypes with MiXCR, one entry per CDR3 protein. The repertoire holds more than 45,000 distinct CDR3 sequences, with about 70% as singletons.

This TCR was recovered from a man aged 35-49 years with primary liver carcinoma and hepatitis B virus infection. The sequencing input was liver tumor tissue from sampling region 3. Indicated subset: tumor region T3, left-lateral pole. This sequence joins TRBV5-6 and TRBJ2-3; D not resolved. The CDR3 bases are TGTGCCAGCAGCCCCACACCTCTTGGTACAGATACGCAGTATTTT. It specifies CASSPTPLGTDTQYF.